This is a list of T cell receptor beta chains from one sample in a study of cytomegalovirus exposure and HLA in healthy donors. Sequencing used immunoSEQ multiplex PCR; TCRdb keeps in-frame clones, though not all of them. The sample yields 150,000 to 180,000 clones, approximately 86% seen once. The source material was PBMCs. The receptors were gathered from a man between 18 and 35 years old in good health and CMV-seropositive. Both conserved end residues are part of each CDR3. The D gene is left open where the match is weak. Clone size is given for some rows only: seen once, a few or many times, or a class if the clone is expanded.

NA	16	NA	TRBV9	TRBJ1-4	TGTGCCAGCAGCGTAACCCCGACAGCCTTTAATGAAAAACTGTTTTTT	CASSVTPTAFNEKLFF
NA	13	NA	TRBV2	TRBJ1-2	TGTGCCAGCACTGAGGGGGGAGGCTATGGCTACACCTTC	CASTEGGGYGYTF
NA	17	TRBD1	TRBV18	TRBJ1-2	TGTGCCAGCTCGCCCCTTCCTGCCGGGACAGGGGATGATGGCTACACCTTC	CASSPLPAGTGDDGYTF
once	15	NA	TRBV7-2	TRBJ1-3	TGTGCCAGCAGCTTATTCGGTGACTCTGGAAACACCATATATTTT	CASSLFGDSGNTIYF
once	15	TRBD2	TRBV6-5	TRBJ2-1	TGTGCCAGCAGTTCCTTAGCGGGTCGATACAATGAGCAGTTCTTC	CASSSLAGRYNEQFF
NA	15	TRBD1	TRBV25-1	TRBJ1-2	TGTGCCAGCACCGAATCGGGACAGGGGAGCTATGGCTACACCTTC	CASTESGQGSYGYTF
NA	16	TRBD2	TRBV5-1	TRBJ2-3	TGCGCCAGCAGCTTGGGGCTAGCGGGAGTGGCAGATACGCAGTATTTT	CASSLGLAGVADTQYF
NA	17	TRBD1	TRBV4-1	TRBJ2-5	TGCGCCAGCAGCCACACCTTGGGACAGGGGGGCCAAGAGACCCAGTACTTC	CASSHTLGQGGQETQYF
NA	15	NA	TRBV2	TRBJ2-1	TGTGCCAGCAGTTTAGCGGCAGTCCTGTCCAATGAGCAGTTCTTC	CASSLAAVLSNEQFF
once	15	NA	TRBV7-2	TRBJ2-1	TGTGCCAGCAGCTTAGTCGGGGTCCGGCCCAATGAGCAGTTCTTC	CASSLVGVRPNEQFF
NA	15	TRBD2	TRBV19	TRBJ2-1	TGTGCCAGTAGTATTCTCGCGGCTAGCGGGGGCGAGCAGTTCTTC	CASSILAASGGEQFF
NA	22	TRBD2	TRBV27	TRBJ2-3	TGTGCCAGCAGTTTATGGGCCCCAGGCGCGGGGGGCCCAGGCCCCCTCACAGATACGCAGTATTTT	CASSLWAPGAGGPGPLTDTQYF
NA	15	NA	TRBV9	TRBJ1-3	TGTGCCAGCAGCCGAGCAGAGGGCTCTGGAAACACCATATATTTT	CASSRAEGSGNTIYF
few	14	NA	TRBV30	TRBJ1-1	TGTGCCTGGACCCTGGGGGCTATGAACACTGAAGCTTTCTTT	CAWTLGAMNTEAFF
NA	17	TRBD1	TRBV27	TRBJ1-2	TGTGCCAGCAGTTGGAGTTGGGGGGACAGGGGCCTCTATGGCTACACCTTC	CASSWSWGDRGLYGYTF
few	17	NA	TRBV11-3	TRBJ2-7	TGTGCCAGCAGCTTATCCGGTGGGGGCGACAACCTTGGCGAGCAGTACTTC	CASSLSGGGDNLGEQYF
NA	16	NA	TRBV19	TRBJ1-3	TGTGCCAGTAAGCAGGGTCCCTCACCTTCTGGAAACACCATATATTTT	CASKQGPSPSGNTIYF
NA	15	TRBD1	TRBV9	TRBJ1-4	TGTGCCAGCAGCGCAACAGGGGAGGCCTACGAAAAACTGTTTTTT	CASSATGEAYEKLFF
NA	16	NA	TRBV6-1	TRBJ1-2	TGTGCCAGCAGTGAAGGGTGGGGGCTTACCAACTATGGCTACACCTTC	CASSEGWGLTNYGYTF
NA	14	NA	TRBV6-1	TRBJ1-1	TGTGCCAGCAGTGAAAGACATAAGAACACTGAAGCTTTCTTT	CASSERHKNTEAFF
NA	20	NA	TRBV7-8	TRBJ1-3	TGTGCCAGCAGCTCGGCGCGGGCCGCCGAACGAACCGCGGATAGAAACACCATATATTTT	CASSSARAAERTADRNTIYF
NA	15	NA	TRBV19	TRBJ1-1	TGTGCCAGTAGTGCATCACAGCTCCCGAACACTGAAGCTTTCTTT	CASSASQLPNTEAFF
NA	12	NA	TRBV15	TRBJ1-2	TGTGCCACCAGCAGGGAACAGGGTGGCTACACCTTC	CATSREQGGYTF
once	18	TRBD1	TRBV5-6	TRBJ1-2	TGTGCCAGCAGCTTGGGAGGGACAGGGTCACTTATGGACTATGGCTACACCTTC	CASSLGGTGSLMDYGYTF
NA	14	NA	TRBV4-1	TRBJ2-5	TGCGCCAGCAGCCAGGCAGGCCTTCAAGAGACCCAGTACTTC	CASSQAGLQETQYF
NA	16	TRBD2	TRBV4-1	TRBJ2-1	TGCGCCAGCAGCCAAGATATAACGGGAGGGGGAGATGAGCAGTTCTTC	CASSQDITGGGDEQFF
NA	15	TRBD2	TRBV6-5	TRBJ2-7	TGTGCCAGCAACCCGGGACTAGCGAGACACTACGAGCAGTACTTC	CASNPGLARHYEQYF
NA	17	NA	TRBV5-1	TRBJ2-1	TGCGCCAGCAGCTTGGGGAAATTGGGAGTGCCCCACAATGAGCAGTTCTTC	CASSLGKLGVPHNEQFF
NA	15	NA	TRBV28	TRBJ2-6	TGTGCCAGCAAAGGAGGTGGGTCTGGGGCCAACGTCCTGACTTTC	CASKGGGSGANVLTF
NA	12	NA	TRBV7-9	TRBJ2-5	TGTGCCAGCAGCATGAGGCAAGAGACCCAGTACTTC	CASSMRQETQYF
NA	17	TRBD2	TRBV19	TRBJ2-7	TGTGCCAGTAGTAAGGGACTAGCGGGAGGGCCGTCTCGGGAGCAGTACTTC	CASSKGLAGGPSREQYF
NA	15	TRBD2	TRBV27	TRBJ2-3	TGTGCCAGCAGTTTTCTAGCGGGAGGGGCAGATACGCAGTATTTT	CASSFLAGGADTQYF
NA	15	TRBD1	TRBV5-6	TRBJ2-7	TGTGCCAGCAGCCGCCCGGGACAGGGGCGATACGAGCAGTACTTC	CASSRPGQGRYEQYF
NA	15	NA	TRBV4-3	TRBJ1-1	TGCGCCAGCAGTCGGACAGTCACGAGGGGGACTGAAGCTTTCTTT	CASSRTVTRGTEAFF
NA	13	TRBD1	TRBV6-6	TRBJ1-1	TGTGCCAGCAGTCATCCAGGGGGTACTGAAGCTTTCTTT	CASSHPGGTEAFF
NA	15	TRBD2	TRBV6-1	TRBJ2-7	TGTGCCAGCAGTGAAGAGGGCGGGGGGGCCTACGAGCAGTACTTC	CASSEEGGGAYEQYF
NA	16	TRBD2	TRBV6-4	TRBJ2-3	TGTGCCAGCAGTGACATAGCGGGGGAGAGCACAGATACGCAGTATTTT	CASSDIAGESTDTQYF